These T cell receptor beta chains were read from a single sample in a study of regulatory T cells in long-lasting Graves disease. A single record per CDR3 protein comes from TCRdb applying MiXCR to the multiplex PCR reads. The table has roughly 400,000 distinct CDR3 sequences, about a sixth seen once. This same sample was also part of a study on T cells in Graves' hyperthyroidism and ophthalmopathy.

The source was peripheral blood mononuclear cells (PBMCs), collected at new diagnosis, from a patient treated with antithyroid drugs. The receptors originated from a woman younger than 35 with Graves disease. Each CDR3 is given with its conserved first and last residue. A D gene is named only where the DNA matches it firmly. A row's size may be missing; if present it is once, few, many or a size class.

abundance: many; v_gene: TRBV6-1; d_gene: TRBD2; j_gene: TRBJ2-7; CDR3nt: TGTGCCAGCAGTACGACGGGACTAGCGACGGTAGAGCAGTACTTC; CDR3aa: CASSTTGLATVEQYF
abundance: many; v_gene: TRBV28; d_gene: -; j_gene: TRBJ2-6; CDR3nt: TGTGCCAGTACCGGGGCCAACGTCCTGACTTTC; CDR3aa: CASTGANVLTF
abundance: many; v_gene: TRBV5-1; d_gene: TRBD1; j_gene: TRBJ2-2; CDR3nt: TGCGCCAGCAGCTTAGTCGGACAGGGACTGTTTTTT; CDR3aa: CASSLVGQGLFF
abundance: few; v_gene: TRBV15; d_gene: -; j_gene: TRBJ2-3; CDR3nt: TGTGCCACCAGCAGAGGCGAAAGGGACACAGATACGCAGTATTTT; CDR3aa: CATSRGERDTDTQYF
abundance: many; v_gene: TRBV4-3; d_gene: -; j_gene: TRBJ2-3; CDR3nt: TGCGCCAGCAGCCAGGCCGACAGCGAGCGGACCACAGATACGCAGTATTTT; CDR3aa: CASSQADSERTTDTQYF
abundance: -; v_gene: TRBV6-5; d_gene: -; j_gene: TRBJ2-2; CDR3nt: TGTGCCAGCAGTTACTCTGTCGGGACGAACACCGGGGAGCTGTTTTTT; CDR3aa: CASSYSVGTNTGELFF
abundance: few; v_gene: TRBV13; d_gene: -; j_gene: TRBJ2-3; CDR3nt: TGTGCCAGCAGCAAGTCGACCCTTTTTGGCACAGATACGCAGTATTTT; CDR3aa: CASSKSTLFGTDTQYF
abundance: few; v_gene: TRBV20-1; d_gene: TRBD2; j_gene: TRBJ2-1; CDR3nt: TGCAGTGCTGGGGGACTAGCCTACTACAATGAGCAGTTCTTC; CDR3aa: CSAGGLAYYNEQFF
abundance: few; v_gene: TRBV9; d_gene: TRBD2; j_gene: TRBJ2-3; CDR3nt: TGTGCCAGCAGCAAAGGACTAGCGGGAAGAGGGGGCACAGATACGCAGTATTTT; CDR3aa: CASSKGLAGRGGTDTQYF
abundance: many; v_gene: TRBV3-1; d_gene: -; j_gene: TRBJ2-3; CDR3nt: TGTGCCAGCAGCCAAGATACCGGACATTACACAGATACGCAGTATTTT; CDR3aa: CASSQDTGHYTDTQYF
abundance: many; v_gene: TRBV11-2; d_gene: TRBD1; j_gene: TRBJ2-7; CDR3nt: TGTGCCAGCAGTCCCGGGACAGGGGACTTCGAGCAGTACTTC; CDR3aa: CASSPGTGDFEQYF
abundance: many; v_gene: TRBV2; d_gene: -; j_gene: TRBJ2-7; CDR3nt: TGTGCCAGCAGTGAACGAGGCGACACCTACGAGCAGTACTTC; CDR3aa: CASSERGDTYEQYF
abundance: many; v_gene: TRBV12-3/TRBV12-4; d_gene: TRBD2; j_gene: TRBJ2-7; CDR3nt: TGTGCCAGCAGTTGGGCTAGCGGGAGTTACGAGCAGTACTTC; CDR3aa: CASSWASGSYEQYF
abundance: few; v_gene: TRBV20-1; d_gene: -; j_gene: TRBJ1-4; CDR3nt: TGCAGTGCTCCAAAGACAGGACATAATGAAAAACTGTTTTTT; CDR3aa: CSAPKTGHNEKLFF
abundance: many; v_gene: TRBV4-3; d_gene: TRBD1; j_gene: TRBJ2-7; CDR3nt: TGCGCCAACAGCCAACGGACAGGGGGCGACGAGCAGTACTTC; CDR3aa: CANSQRTGGDEQYF
abundance: many; v_gene: TRBV28; d_gene: TRBD2; j_gene: TRBJ2-1; CDR3nt: TGTGCCAGCACCCCGGGACTAGAATCGTTGTGGGGGTACAATGAGCAGTTCTTC; CDR3aa: CASTPGLESLWGYNEQFF
abundance: -; v_gene: TRBV28; d_gene: -; j_gene: TRBJ1-2; CDR3nt: TGTGCCAGCAGTTTCCGGATACAGAGCTACACCTTC; CDR3aa: CASSFRIQSYTF
abundance: -; v_gene: TRBV7-3; d_gene: -; j_gene: TRBJ1-5; CDR3nt: TGTGCCAGCAGCTTATGCGGGGCCCAGCATTTT; CDR3aa: CASSLCGAQHF
abundance: -; v_gene: TRBV12-3/TRBV12-4; d_gene: TRBD1; j_gene: TRBJ1-4; CDR3nt: TGTGCCAGCAGTCCAGGGGGCAGTTTTGAAAAACTGTTTTTT; CDR3aa: CASSPGGSFEKLFF
abundance: many; v_gene: TRBV28; d_gene: TRBD1; j_gene: TRBJ2-7; CDR3nt: TGTGCCAGCAGTTTGGGGACAGGGCCCTACGAGCAGTACTTC; CDR3aa: CASSLGTGPYEQYF
abundance: few; v_gene: TRBV27; d_gene: -; j_gene: TRBJ1-5; CDR3nt: TGTGCCAGCAGTTTTAAATGGGGGCTCAATCAGCCCCAGCATTTT; CDR3aa: CASSFKWGLNQPQHF
abundance: many; v_gene: TRBV30; d_gene: -; j_gene: TRBJ2-7; CDR3nt: TGTGCCTGGAGTGTAGGGATGGCGGCTCGGGAGCAGTACTTC; CDR3aa: CAWSVGMAAREQYF
abundance: -; v_gene: TRBV7-3; d_gene: TRBD2; j_gene: TRBJ2-1; CDR3nt: TGTGCCAGCAGCTTAACCCCACCGATAGCGGGAGGCGGGTACAATGAGCAGTTCTTC; CDR3aa: CASSLTPPIAGGGYNEQFF
abundance: many; v_gene: TRBV6-1; d_gene: TRBD2; j_gene: TRBJ2-1; CDR3nt: TGTGCCAGCAGCGTAGCGGGAGGGCCAGGGGAGCAGTTCTTC; CDR3aa: CASSVAGGPGEQFF
abundance: -; v_gene: TRBV29-1; d_gene: -; j_gene: TRBJ1-6; CDR3nt: TGCAGCCCGTATCGAGACGGGCGTCATTCACCCCTCCACTTT; CDR3aa: CSPYRDGRHSPLHF
abundance: many; v_gene: TRBV20-1; d_gene: -; j_gene: TRBJ2-1; CDR3nt: TGCAGTGCAAGGGACGGGAGAGGGGGGGATGAGCAGTTCTTC; CDR3aa: CSARDGRGGDEQFF
abundance: -; v_gene: TRBV29-1; d_gene: TRBD2; j_gene: TRBJ2-7; CDR3nt: TGCAGCGCCTTGATGAGGGAGGGGCCCTACGAGCAGTACTTC; CDR3aa: CSALMREGPYEQYF
abundance: -; v_gene: TRBV20-1; d_gene: -; j_gene: TRBJ1-6; CDR3nt: TGCAGTGCTAGAGCCGGGACGGGAAGCTCCTATAATTCACCCCTCCACTTT; CDR3aa: CSARAGTGSSYNSPLHF
abundance: few; v_gene: TRBV10-3; d_gene: TRBD1; j_gene: TRBJ1-2; CDR3nt: TGTGCCATCAGCCAATTCGGACAGGGTGGCTACACCTTC; CDR3aa: CAISQFGQGGYTF
abundance: few; v_gene: TRBV10-3; d_gene: TRBD2; j_gene: TRBJ2-1; CDR3nt: TGTGCCATCAGTGAGTCGATACTAGCGGGATACAATGAGCAGTTCTTC; CDR3aa: CAISESILAGYNEQFF
abundance: -; v_gene: TRBV5-1; d_gene: TRBD2; j_gene: TRBJ2-5; CDR3nt: TGCGCCAGCAGCCCGGGACTAGCGGGAGCGGAAGAGACCCAGTACTTC; CDR3aa: CASSPGLAGAEETQYF
abundance: many; v_gene: TRBV4-1; d_gene: -; j_gene: TRBJ1-3; CDR3nt: TGCGCCAGCAGCCAAGAATTTGGACAGCCAGCTGGAAACACCATATATTTT; CDR3aa: CASSQEFGQPAGNTIYF
abundance: few; v_gene: TRBV5-1; d_gene: -; j_gene: TRBJ2-3; CDR3nt: TGCGCCAGCAGCTTGGTGCTACAGACCACAGATACGCAGTATTTT; CDR3aa: CASSLVLQTTDTQYF
abundance: few; v_gene: TRBV18; d_gene: TRBD1; j_gene: TRBJ1-5; CDR3nt: TGTGCCAGCTCACGAGGGGACAGGACAAATCAGCCCCAGCATTTT; CDR3aa: CASSRGDRTNQPQHF
abundance: -; v_gene: TRBV29-1; d_gene: -; j_gene: TRBJ2-2; CDR3nt: TGCAGCGTCATGACCAGCGGGACCGGGGAGCTGTTTTTT; CDR3aa: CSVMTSGTGELFF
abundance: -; v_gene: TRBV12-3/TRBV12-4; d_gene: -; j_gene: TRBJ2-2; CDR3nt: TGTGCCAGCAGTTTAGATGGTCTTCCTAACACCGGGGAGCTGTTTTTT; CDR3aa: CASSLDGLPNTGELFF
abundance: many; v_gene: TRBV28; d_gene: -; j_gene: TRBJ2-1; CDR3nt: TGTGCCAGCAGTTTTGTTGGGCCATTCATGTCCAATGAGCAGTTCTTC; CDR3aa: CASSFVGPFMSNEQFF
abundance: -; v_gene: TRBV7-9; d_gene: -; j_gene: TRBJ1-4; CDR3nt: TGTGCCAGCAGCAAATGGGACGGTTGGGAAAAACTGTTTTTT; CDR3aa: CASSKWDGWEKLFF
abundance: many; v_gene: TRBV28; d_gene: -; j_gene: TRBJ2-1; CDR3nt: TGTGCCAGCAGCTTCCAGTTTTACAATGAGCAGTTCTTC; CDR3aa: CASSFQFYNEQFF
abundance: many; v_gene: TRBV7-9; d_gene: TRBD2; j_gene: TRBJ2-1; CDR3nt: TGTGCCAGCAGCCCCCCGGGACTAGCGGGATCTCTACCTACTTACAATGAGCAGTTCTTC; CDR3aa: CASSPPGLAGSLPTYNEQFF
abundance: -; v_gene: TRBV6-5; d_gene: -; j_gene: TRBJ2-7; CDR3nt: TGTGCCAGCAGTTATAATTTGTTGTTTGGGCTAGCCCCCTCCTACGAGCAGTACTTC; CDR3aa: CASSYNLLFGLAPSYEQYF
abundance: many; v_gene: TRBV10-3; d_gene: TRBD2; j_gene: TRBJ2-3; CDR3nt: TGTGCCATCAGCTTAGCGGGAGTAGGAACAGATACGCAGTATTTT; CDR3aa: CAISLAGVGTDTQYF
abundance: many; v_gene: TRBV11-2; d_gene: TRBD2; j_gene: TRBJ2-3; CDR3nt: TGTGCCAGCAGCTGGGGACTAGCGGCAGATACGCAGTATTTT; CDR3aa: CASSWGLAADTQYF
abundance: many; v_gene: TRBV18; d_gene: -; j_gene: TRBJ2-7; CDR3nt: TGTGCCAGCTCACCGACAGCGACTCCGGGGTACGAGCAGTACTTC; CDR3aa: CASSPTATPGYEQYF
abundance: -; v_gene: TRBV7-9; d_gene: TRBD2; j_gene: TRBJ2-1; CDR3nt: TGTGCCAGCAGCCCGAGCGGGAGTCCCCTCGATGAGCAGTTCTTC; CDR3aa: CASSPSGSPLDEQFF
abundance: -; v_gene: TRBV4-3; d_gene: TRBD1; j_gene: TRBJ1-6; CDR3nt: TGCGCCAGCAGATTAGGGACAGGCTCTAATTCACCCCTCCACTTT; CDR3aa: CASRLGTGSNSPLHF
abundance: many; v_gene: TRBV12-3/TRBV12-4; d_gene: -; j_gene: TRBJ2-1; CDR3nt: TGTGCCAGCAAGGACACCTTGGGCAACAATGAGCAGTTCTTC; CDR3aa: CASKDTLGNNEQFF
abundance: many; v_gene: TRBV30; d_gene: -; j_gene: TRBJ2-7; CDR3nt: TGTGCCTGGAGGGTAGACTACGAGCAGTACTTC; CDR3aa: CAWRVDYEQYF
abundance: many; v_gene: TRBV28; d_gene: -; j_gene: TRBJ2-7; CDR3nt: TGTGCCAGCAGCCGGGGTACTGCCTACGGCTCCTACGAGCAGTACTTC; CDR3aa: CASSRGTAYGSYEQYF